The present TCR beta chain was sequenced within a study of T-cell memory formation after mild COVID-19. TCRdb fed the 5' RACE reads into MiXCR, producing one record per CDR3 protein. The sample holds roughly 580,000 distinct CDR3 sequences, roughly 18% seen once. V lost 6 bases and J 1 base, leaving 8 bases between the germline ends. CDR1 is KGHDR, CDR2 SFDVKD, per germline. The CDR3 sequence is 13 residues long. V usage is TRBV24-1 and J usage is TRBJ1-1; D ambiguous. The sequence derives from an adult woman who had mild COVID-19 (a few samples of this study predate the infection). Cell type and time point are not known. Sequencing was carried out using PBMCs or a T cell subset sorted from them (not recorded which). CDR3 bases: TGTGCCACCAGTACAGATCAGAACACTGAAGCTTTCTTT. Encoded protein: CATSTDQNTEAFF.